Listed below are T cell receptor beta chains from one sample, sequenced in a study of blood T cell repertoires in COVID-19. The data were produced by immunoSEQ multiplex PCR, yet TCRdb's version contains in-frame clones alone and is incomplete. The sample lists around 200,000 clones; roughly 86% were seen once. Sequences were obtained from PBMCs or T cells enriched from blood (not recorded which). These receptor sequences come from a middle-aged man with acute COVID-19. Both conserved end residues are part of each CDR3. The order of the fields is clone size, J gene, V gene, D gene, CDR3 DNA, CDR3 protein. The D gene is left open where the match is weak. Clone size appears in some rows only: once, few, many, or a class for an expanded clone.

size: NA
J: TRBJ1-5
V: TRBV27
D: NA
DNA: TGTGCCAGGCCGAGCCTCCTTAGCAATCAGCCCCAGCATTTT
CDR3: CARPSLLSNQPQHF

size: NA
J: TRBJ2-7
V: TRBV27
D: NA
DNA: TGTGCCAGCAGGGGGACTCACAACTCCTACGAGCAGTACTTC
CDR3: CASRGTHNSYEQYF

size: NA
J: TRBJ1-1
V: TRBV6-1
D: TRBD1
DNA: TGTGCCAGCAGTGACGACAGGGGGAACACTGAAGCTTTCTTT
CDR3: CASSDDRGNTEAFF

size: once
J: TRBJ2-2
V: TRBV10-2
D: NA
DNA: TGCGCCAGCACCCCCTTGGCAACGAACACCGGGGAGCTGTTTTTT
CDR3: CASTPLATNTGELFF

size: NA
J: TRBJ1-5
V: TRBV25-1
D: NA
DNA: TGTGCCAGCAGAGAGACAGGCCCTAATCAGCCCCAGCATTTT
CDR3: CASRETGPNQPQHF

size: NA
J: TRBJ2-1
V: TRBV5-1
D: NA
DNA: TGCGCCAGCAGCCCCAGGACACTCGGGGGGCATGAGCAGTTCTTC
CDR3: CASSPRTLGGHEQFF

size: NA
J: TRBJ2-7
V: TRBV6-5
D: TRBD2
DNA: TGTGCCAGCAGGCGACTAGCGAGCTACGAGCAGTACTTC
CDR3: CASRRLASYEQYF

size: NA
J: TRBJ2-6
V: TRBV5-4
D: NA
DNA: TGTGCCAGCAGCCTCCTGTCCTCTGGGGCCAACGTCCTGACTTTC
CDR3: CASSLLSSGANVLTF

size: NA
J: TRBJ2-2
V: TRBV11-2
D: NA
DNA: TGTGCCAGCAGCTTGGAGGGGCTTTACACCGGGGAGCTGTTTTTT
CDR3: CASSLEGLYTGELFF

size: NA
J: TRBJ1-2
V: TRBV2
D: NA
DNA: TGTGCCAGCAGGGGGCGCGATGGCTACACCTTC
CDR3: CASRGRDGYTF

size: NA
J: TRBJ2-3
V: TRBV19
D: TRBD1
DNA: TGTGCCAGTAGTATCGGCAGGGGGCTCACAGATACGCAGTATTTT
CDR3: CASSIGRGLTDTQYF

size: NA
J: TRBJ2-7
V: TRBV28
D: NA
DNA: TGTGCCAGCAGCATAGGTGGAGACTCCACTTACGAGCAGTACTTC
CDR3: CASSIGGDSTYEQYF

size: NA
J: TRBJ2-1
V: TRBV4-1
D: NA
DNA: TGCGCCAGCAGCCCGCTTGAGGGTGACAATGAGCAGTTCTTC
CDR3: CASSPLEGDNEQFF

size: NA
J: TRBJ2-7
V: TRBV28
D: NA
DNA: TGTGCCAGCACCTTAAGGCCAGGAATCTCCTACGAGCAGTACTTC
CDR3: CASTLRPGISYEQYF

size: NA
J: TRBJ2-7
V: TRBV27
D: TRBD1
DNA: TGTGCCAGCAAGATGACAGGGTCGTACGAGCAGTACTTC
CDR3: CASKMTGSYEQYF

size: NA
J: TRBJ2-5
V: TRBV5-1
D: TRBD1
DNA: TGCGCCAGCAGCTTGGATAGGGGGCCCATACAAGAGACCCAGTACTTC
CDR3: CASSLDRGPIQETQYF

size: NA
J: TRBJ2-1
V: TRBV28
D: TRBD2
DNA: TGTGCCAGCAGTTTAAGTTTAGGGACTAGCGGTTGGAGCTCCTACAATGAGCAGTTCTTC
CDR3: CASSLSLGTSGWSSYNEQFF

size: NA
J: TRBJ2-2
V: TRBV10-3
D: NA
DNA: TGTGCCATCGAACAGGGGAACACCGGGGAGCTGTTTTTT
CDR3: CAIEQGNTGELFF

size: NA
J: TRBJ2-7
V: TRBV5-1
D: TRBD1
DNA: TGCGCCAGCAGCTTGGCCGGGGTACAGGGGGCTTTCGACGAGCAGTACTTC
CDR3: CASSLAGVQGAFDEQYF

size: NA
J: TRBJ2-2
V: TRBV9
D: TRBD2
DNA: TGTGCCAGCACCAAAAGCGGGAGTGGAACCGGGGAGCTGTTTTTT
CDR3: CASTKSGSGTGELFF

size: NA
J: TRBJ2-5
V: TRBV7-2
D: NA
DNA: TGTGCCAGCAGCTTAGCGGCCAGGGAGACCCAGTACTTC
CDR3: CASSLAARETQYF

size: NA
J: TRBJ2-3
V: TRBV5-1
D: NA
DNA: TGCGCCAGCAGCTTGGAAACAGGAGGCACAGATACGCAGTATTTT
CDR3: CASSLETGGTDTQYF

size: NA
J: TRBJ1-1
V: TRBV29-1
D: NA
DNA: TGCAGCGTTGGCTTAGGGGGGGGAGCTTTCTTT
CDR3: CSVGLGGGAFF

size: NA
J: TRBJ2-7
V: TRBV9
D: NA
DNA: TGTGCCAGCAGCTCCCAACCGGGCTACGAGCAGTACTTC
CDR3: CASSSQPGYEQYF

size: once
J: TRBJ2-2
V: TRBV7-9
D: NA
DNA: TGTGCCAGCAGCTTTGGGGCAACAGGGGAGCTGTTTTTT
CDR3: CASSFGATGELFF

size: NA
J: TRBJ2-1
V: TRBV4-3
D: NA
DNA: TGCGCCAGCAGCCAAGGCCGCGATGGTGAGCAGTTCTTC
CDR3: CASSQGRDGEQFF

size: NA
J: TRBJ1-2
V: TRBV7-8
D: NA
DNA: TGTGCCAGCAGTTTTAACGCGGGAGGAGGGTATGGCTACACCTTC
CDR3: CASSFNAGGGYGYTF